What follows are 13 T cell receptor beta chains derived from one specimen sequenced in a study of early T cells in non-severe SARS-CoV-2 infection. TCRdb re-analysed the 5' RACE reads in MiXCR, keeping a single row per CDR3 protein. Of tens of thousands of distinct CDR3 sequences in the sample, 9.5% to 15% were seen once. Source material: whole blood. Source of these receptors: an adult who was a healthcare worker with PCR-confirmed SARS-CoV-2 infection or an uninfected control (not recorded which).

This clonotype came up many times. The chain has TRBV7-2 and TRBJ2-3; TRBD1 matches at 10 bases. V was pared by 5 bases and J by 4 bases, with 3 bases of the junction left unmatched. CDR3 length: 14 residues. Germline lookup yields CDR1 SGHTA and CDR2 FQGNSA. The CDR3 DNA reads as TGTGCCAGCAGCCAAGACAGGGGGCCAGATACGCAGTATTTT. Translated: CASSQDRGPDTQYF.

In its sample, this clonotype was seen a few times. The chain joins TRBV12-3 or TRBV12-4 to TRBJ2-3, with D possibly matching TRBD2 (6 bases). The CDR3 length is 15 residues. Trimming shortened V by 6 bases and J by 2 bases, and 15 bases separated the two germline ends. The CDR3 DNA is TGTGCCAGCAGCTACCGGGACTGGGACACAGATACGCAGTATTTT. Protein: CASSYRDWDTDTQYF.

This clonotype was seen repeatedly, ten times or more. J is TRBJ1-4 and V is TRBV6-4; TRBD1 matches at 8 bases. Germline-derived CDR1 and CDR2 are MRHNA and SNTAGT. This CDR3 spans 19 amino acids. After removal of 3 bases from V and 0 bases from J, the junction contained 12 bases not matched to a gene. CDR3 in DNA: TGTGCCAGCAGTGATCCTGGACAGGGCTTGCCCTCAACTAATGAAAAACTGTTTTTT. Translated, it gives CASSDPGQGLPSTNEKLFF.

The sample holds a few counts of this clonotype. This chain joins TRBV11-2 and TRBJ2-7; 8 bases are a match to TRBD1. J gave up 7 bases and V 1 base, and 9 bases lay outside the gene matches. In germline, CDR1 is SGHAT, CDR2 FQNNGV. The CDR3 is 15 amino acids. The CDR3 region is CASSLVGRGHLEQYF. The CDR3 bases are TGTGCCAGCAGCTTAGTGGGCAGGGGGCACTTGGAGCAGTACTTC.

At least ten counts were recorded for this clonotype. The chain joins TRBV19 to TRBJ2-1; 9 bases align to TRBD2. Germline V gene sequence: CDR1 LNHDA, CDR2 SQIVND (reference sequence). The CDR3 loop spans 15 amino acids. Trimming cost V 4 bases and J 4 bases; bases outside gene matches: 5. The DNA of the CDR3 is TGTGCCAGTAGTAAGCTAGCGGGATCATACAATGAGCAGTTCTTC. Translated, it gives CASSKLAGSYNEQFF.

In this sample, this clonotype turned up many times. The CDR3 protein is CASSLYPGQGYEQYF. The CDR3 DNA reads as TGTGCCAGCAGTTTATACCCGGGACAGGGCTACGAGCAGTACTTC. The chain joins TRBV28 to TRBJ2-7; 9 nucleotides match TRBD1. This CDR3 contains 15 residues. Germline values: CDR1 MDHEN, CDR2 SYDVKM. V was clipped by 1 base and J by 3 bases; unmatched bases: 4.

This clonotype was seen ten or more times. The CDR3 here is CASSLARTVHEQYF. In DNA form, the CDR3 reads TGTGCCAGCAGTTTAGCGCGAACGGTCCACGAGCAGTACTTC. J is TRBJ2-7 and V is TRBV12-3 or TRBV12-4; no definite D call. This CDR3 has 14 amino acids. The germline V and J ends were trimmed by 0 bases and 5 bases, with 11 bases remaining between them.

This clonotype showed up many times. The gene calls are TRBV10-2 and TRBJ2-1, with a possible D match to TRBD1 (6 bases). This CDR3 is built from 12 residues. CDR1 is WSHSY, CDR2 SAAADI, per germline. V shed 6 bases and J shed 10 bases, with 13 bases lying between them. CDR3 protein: CASREPDREQFF. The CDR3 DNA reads TGCGCCAGCAGGGAGCCCGACAGGGAGCAGTTCTTC.

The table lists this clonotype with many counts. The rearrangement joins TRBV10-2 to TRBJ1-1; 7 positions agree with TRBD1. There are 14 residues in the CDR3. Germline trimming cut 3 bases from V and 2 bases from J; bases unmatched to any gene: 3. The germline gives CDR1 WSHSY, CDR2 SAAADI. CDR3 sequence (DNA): TGCGCCAGCAGTGAAGGGGACAGAAACACTGAAGCTTTCTTT. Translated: CASSEGDRNTEAFF.

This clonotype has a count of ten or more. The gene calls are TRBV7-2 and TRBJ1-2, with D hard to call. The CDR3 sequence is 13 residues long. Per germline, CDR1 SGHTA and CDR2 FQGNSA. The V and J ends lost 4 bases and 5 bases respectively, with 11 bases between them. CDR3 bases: TGTGCCAGCAGCTCAAAGAGAGGTTATGGCTACACCTTC. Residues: CASSSKRGYGYTF.

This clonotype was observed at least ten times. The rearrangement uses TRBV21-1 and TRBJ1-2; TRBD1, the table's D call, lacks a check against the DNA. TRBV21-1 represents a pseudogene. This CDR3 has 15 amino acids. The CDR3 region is CASSLRDRGSYGYTF. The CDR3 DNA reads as TGTGCCAGCAGCCTACGGGACAGGGGATCCTATGGCTACACCTTC.

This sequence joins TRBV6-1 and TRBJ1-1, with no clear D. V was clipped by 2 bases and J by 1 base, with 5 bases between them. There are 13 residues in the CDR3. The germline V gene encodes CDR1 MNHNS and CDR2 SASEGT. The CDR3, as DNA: TGTGCCAGCAGTGAATCCAGGAACACTGAAGCTTTCTTT. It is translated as CASSESRNTEAFF.

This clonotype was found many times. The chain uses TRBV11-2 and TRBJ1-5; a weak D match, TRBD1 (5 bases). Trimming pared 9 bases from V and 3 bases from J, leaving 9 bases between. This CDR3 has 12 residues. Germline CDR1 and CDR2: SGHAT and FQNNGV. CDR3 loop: CASQGNNQPQHF. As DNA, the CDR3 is TGTGCCAGTCAGGGAAACAATCAGCCCCAGCATTTT.